Listed here are 10 T cell receptor beta chains from one sample, sequenced in a study of cytomegalovirus exposure and HLA in healthy donors. Researchers ran the PCR with 60 Vbeta and 13 Jbeta primers. TCRdb keeps only in-frame clones here, not all; method: immunoSEQ multiplex PCR. This repertoire comprises 150,000 to 200,000 clones; its ten largest clones make up about 1.2%. Sequenced sample: PBMCs. Receptor source: a woman aged 60 to 75 in good health and CMV-seronegative.

The chain uses TRBV30 and TRBJ2-5, with D possibly being TRBD2 (6 bases). V lost 0 bases and J 5 bases, leaving 10 bases between the germline ends. Per the germline V gene, CDR1 is GTSNPN and CDR2 is SVGIG (reference sequence). This CDR3 has 13 residues. CDR3 protein: CAWSVGGPETQYF. CDR3 in DNA: TGTGCCTGGAGTGTCGGAGGGCCGGAGACCCAGTACTTC.

This chain uses TRBV7-9 with TRBJ1-1, with D tentatively TRBD1 (6 bases). V was trimmed by 0 bases and J by 4 bases, leaving 12 bases between them. The CDR3 loop spans 15 amino acids. Per the germline V gene, CDR1 is SEHNR and CDR2 is FQNEAQ (reference sequence). The CDR3 is CASSLAMGAVTEAFF. The CDR3, as DNA: TGTGCCAGCAGCTTAGCAATGGGGGCTGTCACTGAAGCTTTCTTT. Full variable domain (rest looked up from reference TRBV7-9 and TRBJ1-1): DTGVSQNPRHKITKRGQNVTFRCDPISEHNRLYWYRQTLGQGPEFLTYFQNEAQLEKSRLLSDRFSAERPKGSFSTLEIQRTEQGDSAMYLCASSLAMGAVTEAFFGQGTRLTVV.

The genes are TRBV5-6 and TRBJ2-1; tentatively, D is TRBD1 (6 bases). Germline CDR1 SGHDT, CDR2 YYEEEE. This CDR3 has 17 residues. V was shortened by 1 base and J by 1 base, with 15 bases between the two germline ends. The CDR3 sequence: CASSLRRGARSYNEQFF. The CDR3 DNA reads TGTGCCAGCAGCTTGCGCAGGGGCGCTAGGTCCTACAATGAGCAGTTCTTC.

V is TRBV5-1 and J is TRBJ2-1; D is unresolved. Looked up from germline, CDR1 is SGHRS and CDR2 is YFSETQ. With 4 bases removed from V and 2 bases from J, the gap between germline ends came to 13 bases. The CDR3 is made up of 15 amino acids. The CDR3 loop reads CASSQGASPYNEQFF. CDR3 coding DNA: TGCGCCAGCAGCCAAGGAGCGAGTCCCTACAATGAGCAGTTCTTC.

The chain uses TRBV27 and TRBJ1-1; maybe TRBD1 (6 bases). The CDR3 contains 15 residues. Germline V gene data show CDR1 as MNHEY and CDR2 as SMNVEV (reference sequence). Trimming pared 5 bases from V and 2 bases from J, leaving 15 bases between. CDR3 loop: CASSRLQGTNTEAFF. CDR3 nucleotide sequence: TGTGCCAGCAGTCGACTACAGGGAACCAACACTGAAGCTTTCTTT.

The chain carries TRBV7-6 and TRBJ1-1, with no clear D. V lost 5 bases, J lost 0 bases, and 7 bases lay in between. This CDR3 region has 13 residues. Per the germline V gene, CDR1 is SGHVS and CDR2 is FNYEAQ. The CDR3 region is CASSPTVNTEAFF. DNA of the CDR3: TGTGCCAGCAGCCCCACGGTGAACACTGAAGCTTTCTTT. Using reference TRBV7-6 and TRBJ1-1 for the parts outside the CDR3, the full variable domain is GAGVSQSPRYKVTKRGQDVALRCDPISGHVSLYWYRQALGQGPEFLTYFNYEAQQDKSGLPNDRFSAERPEGSISTLTIQRTEQRDSAMYRCASSPTVNTEAFFGQGTRLTVV.

The V and J genes are TRBV19 and TRBJ1-5; D is unclear. The CDR3 contains 12 residues. V lost 5 bases, J lost 3 bases, and 5 bases lay in between. The germline V gene has CDR1 LNHDA and CDR2 SQIVND (reference sequence). CDR3 in amino acids: CASSENNQPQHF. CDR3 DNA: TGTGCCAGTAGTGAGAACAATCAGCCCCAGCATTTT.

The chain joins TRBV5-1 to TRBJ2-2, with 11 bases that match TRBD1. The CDR3 consists of 17 residues. Germline V gives CDR1 SGHRS, CDR2 YFSETQ. The V and J ends lost 3 bases and 5 bases, in that order; junction bases with no gene match: 9. The CDR3 loop is CASSSTWDRGYTGELFF. CDR3 bases: TGCGCCAGCAGCTCGACCTGGGACAGGGGGTATACCGGGGAGCTGTTTTTT.

The chain couples TRBV7-6 to TRBJ2-1; D might be TRBD2 (5 bases). Trimming removed 5 bases from V and 10 bases from J, with 12 bases in between. The germline gives CDR1 SGHVS, CDR2 FNYEAQ. The CDR3 is made up of 12 amino acids. CDR3: CASSMSGVEQFF. The CDR3 nucleotides are TGTGCCAGCAGCATGAGCGGCGTGGAGCAGTTCTTC.

This rearrangement joins TRBV9 to TRBJ2-5; 10 nucleotides agree with TRBD1. The CDR3 spans 15 residues. The V gene end was trimmed by 2 bases and the J gene end by 5 bases; junction bases not matched to a gene: 6. Germline CDR1 SGDLS, CDR2 YYNGEE. CDR3 residues: CASSVGQGVKETQYF. The CDR3 region has the DNA TGTGCCAGCAGCGTTGGACAGGGGGTAAAGGAGACCCAGTACTTC.